The 10 T cell receptor beta chains reported below all come from one sample, sequenced in a study of beta chain features in type 1 diabetes. Expressed TCRB transcripts were sequenced because the entire RNA isolate underwent reverse transcription. Produced via immunoSEQ multiplex PCR; TCRdb's table is partial and in-frame only. The data hold 30,000 to 45,000 clones, with 55% to 70% observed a single time. Sequenced material: Tregs from blood. All receptors derive from a woman under 40 in good health.

V gene TRBV19 combines with J gene TRBJ2-1; D gene uncertain. V lost 1 base to trimming and J lost 10 bases, with 8 bases between them. Germline V gene lookup returns CDR1 LNHDA and CDR2 SQIVND (reference sequence). The CDR3 is made up of 12 amino acids. CDR3: CASSIAGREQFF. Here the CDR3 DNA reads TGTGCCAGTAGTATAGCTGGTAGAGAGCAGTTCTTC.

CDR3 region: CAGSGVTDTQYF. The CDR3 DNA reads TGCGCCGGCTCGGGAGTCACAGATACGCAGTATTTT. The rearrangement uses TRBV5-1 and TRBJ2-3, with a tentative D call TRBD2 (6 bases). Germline CDR1 is SGHRS and CDR2 is YFSETQ. V lost 10 bases and J 2 bases, leaving 11 bases between the germline ends. The CDR3 is 12 amino acids.

This chain joins TRBV6-1 and TRBJ2-7, with 7 bases matching TRBD1. Losses at the gene ends were 5 bases for V and 5 bases for J; bases not matched to a gene: 9. Germline-derived CDR1 and CDR2 are MNHNS and SASEGT. CDR3 size: 14 residues. The chain's CDR3 is CASSNPGQRHEQYF. The CDR3 nucleotides read TGTGCCAGCAGTAATCCGGGACAGCGGCACGAGCAGTACTTC.

Worth noting for this clone: Other DNA sequences in the same sample also yield this CDR3. The chain carries TRBV5-1 and TRBJ2-1; 7 bases align to TRBD2. Trimming at V came to 2 bases and at J to 7 bases, leaving 15 bases not matched to a gene. CDR1 is SGHRS and CDR2 is YFSETQ in the germline V gene. The CDR3 runs to 17 residues. CDR3 nucleotide sequence: TGCGCCAGCAGCTTCGCCAGGGTGGCGGGAGTGGGGAATGAGCAGTTCTTC. Translation gives CASSFARVAGVGNEQFF. Full variable domain (outside the CDR3, taken from reference TRBV5-1 and TRBJ2-1): KAGVTQTPRYLIKTRGQQVTLSCSPISGHRSVSWYQQTPGQGLQFLFEYFSETQRNKGNFPGRFSGRQFSNSRSEMNVSTLELGDSALYLCASSFARVAGVGNEQFFGPGTRLTVL.

This sequence joins TRBV11-2 and TRBJ2-7; D possibly corresponds to TRBD1 (6 bases). CDR3 size: 14 residues. Germline CDR1 and CDR2: SGHAT and FQNNGV. The V gene lost 5 bases and the J gene lost 2 bases, with 13 bases spanning the gap. CDR3 DNA sequence: TGTGCCAGCAGCGCACCGGGACAACCCTACGAGCAGTACTTC. Amino acids: CASSAPGQPYEQYF.

This chain uses TRBV6-6 with TRBJ2-5; weak D call: TRBD1 (6 bases). CDR1 MNHNY and CDR2 SVGAGI come from the germline V gene (reference sequence). The CDR3 consists of 12 residues. V lost 6 bases and J 3 bases, leaving 8 bases between the germline ends. CDR3 amino acids: CASSGQKETQYF. In nucleotides, the CDR3 is TGTGCCAGCAGCGGACAGAAAGAGACCCAGTACTTC.

This rearrangement joins TRBV28 to TRBJ2-7, with TRBD1 identical over 9 bases. V dropped 6 bases and J dropped 5; count of bases not matched to a gene: 17. CDR3 length equals 17 residues. Per the germline V gene, CDR1 is MDHEN and CDR2 is SYDVKM. This CDR3 is CASSSRLGTGRRDEQYF. In DNA, the CDR3 is TGTGCCAGCAGCTCAAGGCTCGGGACAGGGAGGAGGGACGAGCAGTACTTC.

V is TRBV29-1 and J is TRBJ2-1, with TRBD2 matching over 12 bases. Trimming took 5 bases from V and 6 from J; bases not matched to a gene: 8. The CDR3 extends over 15 amino acids. Germline CDR1 is SQVTM and CDR2 is ANQGSEA. DNA of the CDR3: TGCAGCGTTAAGGTACTAGCGGGAGGCTTCAATGAGCAGTTCTTC. Its translation: CSVKVLAGGFNEQFF.

The J gene is TRBJ2-7, the V gene TRBV5-1, with 7 bases fitting TRBD1. The CDR3 contains 12 residues. Germline V gene lookup returns CDR1 SGHRS and CDR2 YFSETQ. V trimming: 4 bases; J trimming: 13 bases; junction bases outside the gene matches: 11. CDR3 amino acids: CASSRDSGSPYF. Written as DNA, the CDR3 is TGCGCCAGCAGCCGGGACAGCGGTTCCCCTTACTTC.

The table lists this clone with a few counts. The chain links TRBV6-5 to TRBJ2-7; D might be TRBD2 (6 bases). Trimming shortened V by 0 bases and J by 3 bases, and 9 bases separated the two germline ends. The germline V gene encodes CDR1 MNHEY and CDR2 SVGAGI. The CDR3 runs to 14 residues. The CDR3 DNA reads as TGTGCCAGCAGTTACTCGAGACTAGACTACGAGCAGTACTTC. Its protein product is CASSYSRLDYEQYF.